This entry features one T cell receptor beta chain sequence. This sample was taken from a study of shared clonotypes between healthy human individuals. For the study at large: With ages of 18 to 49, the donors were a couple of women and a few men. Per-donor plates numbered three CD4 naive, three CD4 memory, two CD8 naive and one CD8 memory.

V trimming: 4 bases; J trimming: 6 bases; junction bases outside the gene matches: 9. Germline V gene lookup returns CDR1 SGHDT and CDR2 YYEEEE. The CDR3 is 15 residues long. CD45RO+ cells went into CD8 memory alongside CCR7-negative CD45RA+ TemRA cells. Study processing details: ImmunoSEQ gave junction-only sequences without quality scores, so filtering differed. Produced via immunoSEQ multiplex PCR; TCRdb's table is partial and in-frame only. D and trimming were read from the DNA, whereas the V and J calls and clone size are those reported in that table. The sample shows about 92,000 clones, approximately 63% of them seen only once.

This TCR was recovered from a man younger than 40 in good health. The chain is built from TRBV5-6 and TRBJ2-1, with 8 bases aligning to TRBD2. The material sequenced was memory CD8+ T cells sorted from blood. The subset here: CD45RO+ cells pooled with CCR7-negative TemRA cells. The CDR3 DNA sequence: TGTGCCAGCAGCCTCGGGGTAGCGGGAATCAATGAGCAGTTCTTC. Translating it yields CASSLGVAGINEQFF.